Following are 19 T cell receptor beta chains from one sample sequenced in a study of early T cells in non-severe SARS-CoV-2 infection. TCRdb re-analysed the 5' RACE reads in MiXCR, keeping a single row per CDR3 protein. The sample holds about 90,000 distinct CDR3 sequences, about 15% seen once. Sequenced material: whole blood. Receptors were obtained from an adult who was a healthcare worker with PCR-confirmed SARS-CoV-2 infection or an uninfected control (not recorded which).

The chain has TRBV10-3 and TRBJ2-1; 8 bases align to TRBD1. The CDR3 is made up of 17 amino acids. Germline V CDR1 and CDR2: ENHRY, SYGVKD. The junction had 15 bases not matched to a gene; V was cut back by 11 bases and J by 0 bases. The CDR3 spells CASLDRGTTSSYNEQFF. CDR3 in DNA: TGTGCCTCCCTAGACAGGGGCACTACAAGCTCCTACAATGAGCAGTTCTTC.

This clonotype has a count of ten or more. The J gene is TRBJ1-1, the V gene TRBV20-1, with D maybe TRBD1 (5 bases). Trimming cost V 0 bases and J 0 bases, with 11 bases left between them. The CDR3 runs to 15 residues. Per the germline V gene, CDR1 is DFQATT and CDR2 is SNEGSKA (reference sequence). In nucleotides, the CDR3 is TGCAGTGCTAGAGATACGGGACGCATGAACACTGAAGCTTTCTTT. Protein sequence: CSARDTGRMNTEAFF.

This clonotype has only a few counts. The CDR3: CASSLGDRAYNEQFF. For the CDR3, the DNA is TGTGCCAGCAGCTTGGGGGACAGGGCCTACAATGAGCAGTTCTTC. The J gene is TRBJ2-1, the V gene TRBV5-6; TRBD1 matches 9 bases. V gave up 0 bases and J gave up 2 bases; unmatched junction bases: 0. CDR1 SGHDT and CDR2 YYEEEE come from the germline V gene. The CDR3 loop spans 15 amino acids.

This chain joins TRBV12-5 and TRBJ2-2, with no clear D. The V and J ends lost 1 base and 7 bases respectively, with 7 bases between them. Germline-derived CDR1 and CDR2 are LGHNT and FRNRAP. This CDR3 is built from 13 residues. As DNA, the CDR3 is TGTGCTAGTGGTTTGGGAGGCCACGGGGAGCTGTTTTTT. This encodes CASGLGGHGELFF.

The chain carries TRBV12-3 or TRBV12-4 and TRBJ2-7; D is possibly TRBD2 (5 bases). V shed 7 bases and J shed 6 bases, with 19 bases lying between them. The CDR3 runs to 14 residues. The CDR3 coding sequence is TGTGCCAGCACCGATAACGGGATTTTACGCGAGCAGTACTTC. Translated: CASTDNGILREQYF.

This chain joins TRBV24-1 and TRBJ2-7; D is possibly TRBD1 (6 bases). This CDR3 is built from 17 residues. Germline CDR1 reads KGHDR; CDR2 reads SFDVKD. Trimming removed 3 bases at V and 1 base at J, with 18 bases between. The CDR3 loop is CATSDPIPSTGSYEQYF. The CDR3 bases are TGTGCCACCAGTGATCCCATTCCTTCGACAGGATCCTACGAGCAGTACTTC.

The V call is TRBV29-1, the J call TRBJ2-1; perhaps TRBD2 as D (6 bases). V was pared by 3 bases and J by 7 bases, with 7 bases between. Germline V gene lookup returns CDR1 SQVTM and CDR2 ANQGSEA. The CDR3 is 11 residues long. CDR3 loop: CSVEGGNEQFF. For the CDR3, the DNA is TGCAGCGTTGAGGGGGGAAATGAGCAGTTCTTC.

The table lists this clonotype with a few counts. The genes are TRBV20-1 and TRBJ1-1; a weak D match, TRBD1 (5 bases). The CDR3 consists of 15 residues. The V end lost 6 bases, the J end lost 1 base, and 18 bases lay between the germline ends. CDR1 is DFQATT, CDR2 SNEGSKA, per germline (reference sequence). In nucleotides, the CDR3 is TGCAGTGCCCCAAACGGCGGGGGGACGAACACTGAAGCTTTCTTT. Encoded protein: CSAPNGGGTNTEAFF.

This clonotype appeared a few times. This CDR3 reads CASSPAAGGRDTQYF. CDR3 DNA: TGTGCCAGCAGCCCCGCAGCGGGAGGAAGAGATACGCAGTATTTT. The chain recombines TRBV28 with TRBJ2-3; 9 bases align to TRBD2. Germline lookup yields CDR1 MDHEN and CDR2 SYDVKM. The V gene end was trimmed by 6 bases and the J gene end by 5 bases; junction bases not matched to a gene: 9. The CDR3 totals 15 residues.

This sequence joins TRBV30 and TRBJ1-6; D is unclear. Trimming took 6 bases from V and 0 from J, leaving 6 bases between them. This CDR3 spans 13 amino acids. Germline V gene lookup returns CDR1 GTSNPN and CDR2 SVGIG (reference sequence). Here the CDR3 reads CACESSYNSPLHF. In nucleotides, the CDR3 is TGTGCCTGTGAAAGCTCCTATAATTCACCCCTCCACTTT.

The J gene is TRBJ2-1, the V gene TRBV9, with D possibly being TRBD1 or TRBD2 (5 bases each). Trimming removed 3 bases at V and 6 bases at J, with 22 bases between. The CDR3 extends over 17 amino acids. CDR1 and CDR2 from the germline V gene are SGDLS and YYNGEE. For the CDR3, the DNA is TGTGCCAGCAGCGCAAACCGGGACCGAGGAAAGGCCAATGAGCAGTTCTTC. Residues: CASSANRDRGKANEQFF.

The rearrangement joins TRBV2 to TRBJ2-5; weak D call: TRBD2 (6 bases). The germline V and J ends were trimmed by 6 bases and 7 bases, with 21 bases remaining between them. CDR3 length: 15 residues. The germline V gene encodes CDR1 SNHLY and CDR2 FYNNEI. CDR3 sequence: CASRSRGSARPTQYF. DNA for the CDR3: TGTGCCAGCAGATCCCGGGGGTCCGCCAGACCGACCCAGTACTTC.

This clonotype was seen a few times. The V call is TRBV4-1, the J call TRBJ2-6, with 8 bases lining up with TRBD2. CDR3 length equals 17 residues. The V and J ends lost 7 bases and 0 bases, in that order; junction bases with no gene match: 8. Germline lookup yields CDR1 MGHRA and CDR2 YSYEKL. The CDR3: CASTLAGQYSGANVLTF. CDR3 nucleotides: TGCGCCAGCACCCTAGCGGGCCAATACTCTGGGGCCAACGTCCTGACTTTC.

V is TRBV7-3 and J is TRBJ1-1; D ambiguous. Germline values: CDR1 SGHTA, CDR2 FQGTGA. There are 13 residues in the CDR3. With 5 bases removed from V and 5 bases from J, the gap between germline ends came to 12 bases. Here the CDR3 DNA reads TGTGCCAGCAGCCTGACGTCAGCGACTGAAGCTTTCTTT. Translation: CASSLTSATEAFF.

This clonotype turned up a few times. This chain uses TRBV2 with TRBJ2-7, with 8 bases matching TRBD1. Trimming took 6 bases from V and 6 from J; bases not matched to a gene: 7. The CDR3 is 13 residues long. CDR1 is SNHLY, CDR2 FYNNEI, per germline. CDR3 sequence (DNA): TGTGCCAGCAGGACAGGGGCACTCGGCGAGCAGTACTTC. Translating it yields CASRTGALGEQYF.

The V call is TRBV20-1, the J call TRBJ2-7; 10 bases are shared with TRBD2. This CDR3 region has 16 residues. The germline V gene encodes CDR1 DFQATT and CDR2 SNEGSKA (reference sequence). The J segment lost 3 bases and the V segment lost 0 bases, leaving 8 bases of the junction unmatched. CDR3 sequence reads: CSARDPLAGDSYEQYF. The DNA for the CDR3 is TGCAGTGCTAGAGATCCCCTAGCGGGAGATAGCTACGAGCAGTACTTC.

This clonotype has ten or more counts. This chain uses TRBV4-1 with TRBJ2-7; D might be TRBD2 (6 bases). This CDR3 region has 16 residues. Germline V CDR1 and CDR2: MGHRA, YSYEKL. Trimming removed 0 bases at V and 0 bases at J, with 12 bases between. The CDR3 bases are TGCGCCAGCAGCCAAGATTGGGGACTCCCCTCCTACGAGCAGTACTTC. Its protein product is CASSQDWGLPSYEQYF.

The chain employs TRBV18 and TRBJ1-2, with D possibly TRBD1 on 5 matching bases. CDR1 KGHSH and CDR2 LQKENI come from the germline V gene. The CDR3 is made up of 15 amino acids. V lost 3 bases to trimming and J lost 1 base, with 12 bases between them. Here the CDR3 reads CASSPRTDSNYGYTF. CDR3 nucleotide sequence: TGTGCCAGCTCACCCCGAACCGACAGTAACTATGGCTACACCTTC.

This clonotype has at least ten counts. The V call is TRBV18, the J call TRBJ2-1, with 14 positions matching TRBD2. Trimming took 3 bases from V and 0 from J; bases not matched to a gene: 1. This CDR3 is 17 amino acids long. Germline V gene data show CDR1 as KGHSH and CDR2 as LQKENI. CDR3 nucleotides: TGTGCCAGCTCACCGGGACTAGCGGGAGACTCCTACAATGAGCAGTTCTTC. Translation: CASSPGLAGDSYNEQFF.